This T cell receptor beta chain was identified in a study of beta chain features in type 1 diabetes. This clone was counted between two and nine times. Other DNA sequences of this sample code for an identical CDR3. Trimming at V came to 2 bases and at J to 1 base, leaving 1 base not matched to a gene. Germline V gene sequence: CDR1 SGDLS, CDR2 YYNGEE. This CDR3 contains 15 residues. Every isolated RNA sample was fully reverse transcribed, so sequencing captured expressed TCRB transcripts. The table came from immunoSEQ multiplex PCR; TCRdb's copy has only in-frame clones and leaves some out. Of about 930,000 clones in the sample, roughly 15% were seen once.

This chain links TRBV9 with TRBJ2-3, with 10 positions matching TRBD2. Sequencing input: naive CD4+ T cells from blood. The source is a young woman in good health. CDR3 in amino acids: CASSVGLAGTDTQYF. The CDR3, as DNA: TGTGCCAGCAGCGTCGGACTAGCGGGCACAGATACGCAGTATTTT.